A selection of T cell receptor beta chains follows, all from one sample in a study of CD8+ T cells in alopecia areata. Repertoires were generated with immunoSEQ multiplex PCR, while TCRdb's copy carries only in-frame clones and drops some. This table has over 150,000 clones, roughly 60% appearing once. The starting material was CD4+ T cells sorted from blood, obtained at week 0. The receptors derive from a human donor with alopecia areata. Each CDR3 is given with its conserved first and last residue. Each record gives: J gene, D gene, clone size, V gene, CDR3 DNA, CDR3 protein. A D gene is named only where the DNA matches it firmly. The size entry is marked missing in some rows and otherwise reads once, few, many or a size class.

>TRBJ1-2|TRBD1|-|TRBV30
TGTGCCTGGAGCCCGGGGACAGCCTATGGCTACACCTTC
CAWSPGTAYGYTF
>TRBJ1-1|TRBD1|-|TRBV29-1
TGCAGCGTCCAGGGGGGACATATGAACACTGAAGCTTTCTTT
CSVQGGHMNTEAFF
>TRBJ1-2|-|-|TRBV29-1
TGCAGCGTTTCTGACGGCTATGGCTACACCTTC
CSVSDGYGYTF
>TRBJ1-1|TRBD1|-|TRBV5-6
TGTGCCACAAGGACAGGGGGTAGAGACACTGAAGCTTTCTTT
CATRTGGRDTEAFF
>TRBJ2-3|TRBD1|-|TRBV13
TGTGCCAGCAGCTTCCCGAGGGACAGGGGCACAGATACGCAGTATTTT
CASSFPRDRGTDTQYF
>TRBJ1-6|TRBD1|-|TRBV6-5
TGTGCCAGCGGGACCCGGGACAGATATTCACCCCTCCACTTT
CASGTRDRYSPLHF
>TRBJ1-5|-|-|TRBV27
TGTGCCAGCAGTACGGGGGGGAGGGTTCAGCCCCAGCATTTT
CASSTGGRVQPQHF
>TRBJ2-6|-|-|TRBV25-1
TGTGCCAGCAGTGAATTTGGGGGACGGAGGACCAACGTCCTGACTTTC
CASSEFGGRRTNVLTF
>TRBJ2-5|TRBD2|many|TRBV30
TGTGCCTGGCATAGGGGACTAGCGGGGAATATTGGGGAGACCCAGTACTTC
CAWHRGLAGNIGETQYF
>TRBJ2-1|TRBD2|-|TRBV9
TGTGCCAGCAGCGTAGAGGTGGGGGGGACCCACAATGAGCAGTTCTTC
CASSVEVGGTHNEQFF
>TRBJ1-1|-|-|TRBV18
TGTGCCAGCTCACCTTCGATAGGGGATACTGAAGCTTTCTTT
CASSPSIGDTEAFF
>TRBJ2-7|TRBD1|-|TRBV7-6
TGTGCCAGCAGCCACGGACAGGCGGGCTCCTACGAGCAGTACTTC
CASSHGQAGSYEQYF
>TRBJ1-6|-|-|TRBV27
TGTGCCAGCATTGCAGATGGTAGGCGGATCTATAATTCACCCCTCCACTTT
CASIADGRRIYNSPLHF
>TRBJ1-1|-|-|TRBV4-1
TGCGCCAGCAGCCCCAGGGATTACCCCACTGAAGCTTTCTTT
CASSPRDYPTEAFF
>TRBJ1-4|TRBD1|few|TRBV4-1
TGCGCCAGCAGCCAAGATGAGAGGACAGGGAACGAAAAACTGTTTTTT
CASSQDERTGNEKLFF